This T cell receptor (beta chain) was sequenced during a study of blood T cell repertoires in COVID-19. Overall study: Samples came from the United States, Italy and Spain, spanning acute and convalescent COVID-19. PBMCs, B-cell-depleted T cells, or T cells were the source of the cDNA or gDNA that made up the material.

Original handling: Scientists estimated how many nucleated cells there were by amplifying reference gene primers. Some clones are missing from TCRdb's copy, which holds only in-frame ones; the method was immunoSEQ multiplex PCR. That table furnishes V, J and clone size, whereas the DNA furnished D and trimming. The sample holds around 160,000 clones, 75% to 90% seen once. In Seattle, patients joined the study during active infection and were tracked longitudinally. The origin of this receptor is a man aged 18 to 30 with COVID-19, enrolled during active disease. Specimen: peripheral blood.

The CDR3: CASRGTGYRNEQFF. The CDR3 DNA reads TGTGCCAGCAGGGGGACAGGGTACCGCAATGAGCAGTTCTTC. V usage is TRBV2 and J usage is TRBJ2-1, with TRBD1 matching 9 bases. The CDR3 is made up of 14 amino acids. The germline V gene has CDR1 SNHLY and CDR2 FYNNEI. V shed 6 bases and J 6 bases; nucleotides not matched to a gene: 6.